These 21 T cell receptor beta chains were all obtained from the same sample, sequenced in a study of identical twins. TCRdb analysed the 5' RACE reads with MiXCR anew, one entry per CDR3 protein. The table records 1.5 million to 2 million distinct CDR3 sequences, about 31% of them present only once. What was sequenced was cord blood. These receptor sequences come from a newborn girl in good health.

The chain links TRBV20-1 to TRBJ2-5; perhaps TRBD2 as D (7 bases). Trimming took 6 bases from V and 1 from J, leaving 18 bases between them. Germline lookup yields CDR1 DFQATT and CDR2 SNEGSKA (reference sequence). The CDR3 covers 15 residues. The CDR3 sequence is CSASRGARPQETQYF. Here the CDR3 DNA reads TGCAGTGCATCCCGGGGGGCTCGCCCCCAAGAGACCCAGTACTTC.

This clonotype occurred many times. The CDR3 region has the DNA TGTGCCAGCAGCTGGGACAGAGGCGGCTACACCTTC. Protein product: CASSWDRGGYTF. The chain uses TRBV6-1 and TRBJ1-2; 7 bases are a match to TRBD1. With 6 bases clipped from V and 8 bases from J, the junction kept 6 bases outside the gene matches. CDR3 length equals 12 residues. CDR1 is MNHNS and CDR2 is SASEGT in the germline V gene.

On this clonotype itself: A read error may be the cause here, since a much bigger clone is one base away. The chain is built from TRBV12-3 or TRBV12-4 and TRBJ1-2; the D is unclear. CDR3 length equals 12 residues. Trimming cost V 8 bases and J 5 bases, with 12 bases left between them. The DNA of the CDR3 is TGTGCCAGCGGCGGCCCTCCATATGGCTACACCTTC. Its protein is CASGGPPYGYTF.

The CDR3 spells CSATGTSGNIQYF. CDR3 sequence (DNA): TGCAGTGCAACCGGGACTAGCGGAAACATTCAGTACTTC. V gene TRBV20-1 combines with J gene TRBJ2-4, with 11 bases identical to TRBD2. Germline CDR1 reads DFQATT; CDR2 reads SNEGSKA (reference sequence). V was clipped by 6 bases and J by 6 bases; unmatched bases: 4. This CDR3 has 13 residues.

This clonotype was counted many times. The junction differs from germline at one of its ends, possibly a read error. The V and J genes are TRBV7-7 and TRBJ2-5; tentative D call: TRBD2 (5 bases). This CDR3 comprises 14 residues. The germline V gene has CDR1 SSHAT and CDR2 FNYEAQ (reference sequence). The CDR3 is CASSLLGVGETQYF. In nucleotides, the CDR3 is TGTGCTAGCAGCTTATTGGGAGTGGGAGAGACCCAGTACTTC.

The chain joins TRBV9 to TRBJ2-3, with TRBD2 matching over 10 bases. V was pared by 0 bases and J by 1 base, with 8 bases of the junction left unmatched. Germline values: CDR1 SGDLS, CDR2 YYNGEE. There are 18 residues in the CDR3. The CDR3: CASSVAPASGGRTDTQYF. Here the CDR3 DNA reads TGTGCCAGCAGCGTAGCCCCGGCTAGCGGGGGTCGCACAGATACGCAGTATTTT.

The chain uses TRBV4-1 and TRBJ2-1; D is undetermined. There are 13 residues in the CDR3. Trimming took off 3 bases at V and 3 bases at J, with 6 bases between the two ends. Germline lookup yields CDR1 MGHRA and CDR2 YSYEKL. The CDR3 region is CASSHLFYNEQFF. CDR3 nucleotides: TGCGCCAGCAGCCATTTATTCTACAATGAGCAGTTCTTC.

CDR3: CASSFSGGMNSPLHF. DNA of the CDR3: TGTGCCAGCAGTTTTTCAGGGGGCATGAATTCACCCCTCCACTTT. The chain joins TRBV12-3 or TRBV12-4 to TRBJ1-6, with 8 bases lining up with TRBD1. This CDR3 has 15 amino acids. Germline trimming cut 3 bases from V and 7 bases from J; bases unmatched to any gene: 5.

This clonotype was picked up a small number of times. The V call is TRBV20-1, the J call TRBJ2-3, with 7 positions matching TRBD1. Germline V gives CDR1 DFQATT, CDR2 SNEGSKA (reference sequence). This CDR3 has 12 amino acids. In nucleotides, the CDR3 is TGCAGCTCAAGGGGGCGAGGGGGTACGCAGTATTTT. It yields the protein CSSRGRGGTQYF.

This clonotype showed up just once. The chain links TRBV20-1 to TRBJ1-2; 8 bases align to TRBD1. This CDR3 spans 14 amino acids. Germline CDR1 and CDR2: DFQATT and SNEGSKA (reference sequence). Losses at the gene ends were 3 bases for V and 8 bases for J; bases not matched to a gene: 11. The CDR3 spells CSASRSGGLGGYTF. The CDR3 DNA reads TGCAGTGCTAGTCGATCAGGGGGCCTGGGAGGCTACACCTTC.

This clonotype appeared many times. J is TRBJ2-1 and V is TRBV29-1; D remains ambiguous. V lost 4 bases and J 5 bases, leaving 18 bases between the germline ends. This CDR3 is built from 15 residues. Per germline, CDR1 SQVTM and CDR2 ANQGSEA. CDR3 sequence: CSVGGVNLLHNEQFF. CDR3 bases: TGCAGCGTTGGAGGTGTGAACCTCCTACACAATGAGCAGTTCTTC.

This chain links TRBV2 with TRBJ2-7, with a possible D match to TRBD1 (7 bases). Germline lookup yields CDR1 SNHLY and CDR2 FYNNEI. V was shortened by 4 bases and J by 4 bases, with 23 bases between the two germline ends. The length of the CDR3 is 17 residues. The chain's CDR3 is CASSGKTRQGGRYEQYF. For the CDR3, the DNA is TGTGCCAGCAGTGGCAAAACACGACAGGGAGGCCGGTACGAGCAGTACTTC.

The chain couples TRBV13 to TRBJ2-3; D may correspond to TRBD1 or TRBD2 (5 bases each). Per germline, CDR1 PRHDT and CDR2 FYEKMQ (reference sequence). The CDR3 contains 16 residues. Trimming removed 3 bases from V and 2 bases from J, with 15 bases in between. CDR3 residues: CASSLNPGTFTDTQYF. In DNA, the CDR3 is TGTGCCAGCAGCTTGAATCCCGGGACCTTCACAGATACGCAGTATTTT. Full variable domain (outside the CDR3, taken from reference TRBV13 and TRBJ2-3): AAGVIQSPRHLIKEKRETATLKCYPIPRHDTVYWYQQGPGQDPQFLISFYEKMQSDKGSIPDRFSAQQFSDYHSELNMSSLELGDSALYFCASSLNPGTFTDTQYFGPGTRLTVL.

This chain joins TRBV3-1 and TRBJ1-3; TRBD1 matches 7 bases. J gave up 0 bases and V 4 bases, and 6 bases lay outside the gene matches. The CDR3 extends over 16 amino acids. Per germline, CDR1 LGHDT and CDR2 YNNKEL (reference sequence). This CDR3 reads CASSLRQGFSGNTIYF. The CDR3 DNA is TGTGCCAGCAGCCTCCGACAGGGCTTCTCTGGAAACACCATATATTTT.

The V gene is TRBV7-2, the J gene TRBJ2-4; D ambiguous. This CDR3 region has 14 residues. Germline V gene lookup returns CDR1 SGHTA and CDR2 FQGNSA. Trimming cost V 5 bases and J 3 bases, with 11 bases left between them. In DNA form, the CDR3 reads TGTGCCAGCAGCCGAGACACCATCAAAAACATTCAGTACTTC. This codes for CASSRDTIKNIQYF.

About this clonotype: A read error may produce the germline difference seen at one junction end. The chain employs TRBV10-3 and TRBJ2-3; no definite D call. Germline V CDR1 and CDR2: ENHRY, SYGVKD. This CDR3 is built from 13 residues. The CDR3 DNA follows: TGTGCCATCAGTGAGCCTTACACAGATACGCGGTATTTT. Its protein is CAISEPYTDTRYF.

For this clonotype: A junction end diverges from the germline sequence, so it may reflect a read error. The chain has TRBV14 and TRBJ1-2; perhaps TRBD1 as D (6 bases). The CDR3 covers 15 residues. CDR1 and CDR2 (germline): SGHDN, FVKESK. The CDR3 nucleotides are TGTTCCAGCAGCCAAGATCTTAAGGGGGGCTATGGCTACACCTTC. Its translation is CSSSQDLKGGYGYTF. Full variable domain (outside the CDR3, taken from reference TRBV14 and TRBJ1-2): EAGVTQFPSHSVIEKGQTVTLRCDPISGHDNLYWYRRVMGKEIKFLLHFVKESKQDESGMPNNRFLAERTGGTYSTLKVQPAELEDSGVYFCSSSQDLKGGYGYTFGSGTRLTVV.

This rearrangement joins TRBV10-3 to TRBJ2-4, with 9 nucleotides matching TRBD1. The J call is uncertain, as TRBJ2-7 better fits the DNA end. CDR1 ENHRY and CDR2 SYGVKD come from the germline V gene. CDR3 length: 14 residues. The DNA of the CDR3 is TGTGCCATCAGTGAGACAGGGGGCCCTTACGAGCAGTACTTC. Translating it yields CAISETGGPYEQYF.

In its sample, this clonotype was seen a few times. The rearrangement links TRBV9 to TRBJ2-3; 10 nucleotides align to TRBD2. In germline, CDR1 is SGDLS, CDR2 YYNGEE. The ends lost 3 bases at V and 2 bases at J; junction bases unmatched: 9. The CDR3 loop spans 17 amino acids. The CDR3: CASSASGGASFTDTQYF. CDR3 coding DNA: TGTGCCAGCAGCGCCAGCGGGGGGGCCTCCTTCACAGATACGCAGTATTTT. The variable domain in full, with the rest retrieved from reference TRBV9 and TRBJ2-3, is DSGVTQTPKHLITATGQRVTLRCSPRSGDLSVYWYQQSLDQGLQFLIQYYNGEERAKGNILERFSAQQFPDLHSELNLSSLELGDSALYFCASSASGGASFTDTQYFGPGTRLTVL.

This clonotype came up a few times. The chain uses TRBV7-9 and TRBJ2-7; maybe TRBD1 (5 bases). The CDR3 totals 16 residues. Trimming left V 1 base short and J 0 bases short, with 13 bases between. Germline CDR1 reads SEHNR; CDR2 reads FQNEAQ (reference sequence). The CDR3 region is CASSLVSAGYSYEQYF. The CDR3 bases are TGTGCCAGCAGCTTAGTATCCGCAGGGTACTCCTACGAGCAGTACTTC.

The CDR3 region is CASSPGTGGLVTEAFF. The CDR3 DNA reads as TGTGCCAGCAGCCCGGGGACAGGGGGCTTGGTCACTGAAGCTTTCTTT. This rearrangement joins TRBV13 to TRBJ1-1, with 12 bases that match TRBD1. CDR3 length: 16 amino acids. The germline V gene has CDR1 PRHDT and CDR2 FYEKMQ (reference sequence). J was trimmed by 4 bases and V by 5 bases; bases with no gene match: 8.